This TCR beta chain stems from a study of cytomegalovirus exposure and HLA in healthy donors. The study, taken as a whole, reports: Later analysis found that TCR beta chains associated with HLA were more clonally expanded than other, equally common chains. Cytomegalovirus-associated status was assigned to approximately 160 TCR beta chains.

PCR used 60 Vbeta primers and 13 Jbeta primers. Per the authors' pipeline: It was a later analysis that counted tens of millions of unique TCR beta chains, of which roughly 11 million were shared. Produced via immunoSEQ multiplex PCR; TCRdb's table is partial and in-frame only. That table is the source of V, J and clone size, and D and trimming were worked out from the DNA. The sample comprises more than 85,000 clones, 79% of which are singletons, and 3.5% to 4.5% rests with the top ten. This clone has just one count. Its specificity is unknown. CDR3 length: 19 amino acids. Trimming stripped 0 bases from V and 0 bases from J, with 16 bases between. The germline CDR1 and CDR2 sequences are SGHNT and YYREEE (reference sequence).

The clonotype comes from a female donor in good health and CMV-seropositive. Sequencing was carried out using PBMCs. This chain connects TRBV5-4 to TRBJ1-6, with no clear D. CDR3 amino acids: CASSLALTRRSSYNSPLHF. In DNA form, the CDR3 reads TGTGCCAGCAGCTTGGCGTTGACCCGCCGGAGCTCCTATAATTCACCCCTCCACTTT. Full variable domain (rest looked up from reference TRBV5-4 and TRBJ1-6): ETGVTQSPTHLIKTRGQQVTLRCSSQSGHNTVSWYQQALGQGPQFIFQYYREEENGRGNFPPRFSGLQFPNYSSELNVNALELDDSALYLCASSLALTRRSSYNSPLHFGNGTRLTVT.